This paragraph reports one TCR beta chain. This entry belongs to a study of blood T cell repertoires in COVID-19. Across the study: From T cells, B-cell-depleted T cells, or PBMCs came the material, which was cDNA or gDNA.

This table comes from immunoSEQ multiplex PCR, and its TCRdb copy is limited to in-frame clones, with some not included. The table shows 140,000 to 150,000 clones, with roughly 90% occurring only once. The germline V gene encodes CDR1 SGHTA and CDR2 FQGTGA. There are 16 residues in the CDR3. V trimming: 3 bases; J trimming: 0 bases; junction bases outside the gene matches: 5. The sequence was collected from a human donor in a cohort sampled during active COVID-19. Sequenced sample: peripheral blood. V usage is TRBV7-3 and J usage is TRBJ2-1; the match to TRBD2 covers 7 bases. For the CDR3, the DNA is TGTGCCAGCAGCTTGTCAGCGGGAAGCTCCTACAATGAGCAGTTCTTC. Translating it yields CASSLSAGSSYNEQFF.